Below, one T cell receptor (beta chain) is given with its context. Its recognized antigen is unknown. Base qualities are not recorded, but no much larger clone differs from it by a single base. CDR1 and CDR2, looked up from the germline V gene (reference sequence), are SGHNT and YYREEE. Relative to germline, V is missing 3 bases and J is missing 2 bases, with 1 base of the junction outside any gene match. Measured from the cysteine to the phenylalanine, the CDR3 is 13 residues long. The read is trimmed to its CDR3 DNA, 39 bases read in frame from base 1. The data derive from a study of blood T cell repertoires in COVID-19 (dated by TCRdb to 2018 to 2020). In the study overall: Collaborator samples came from the United States, Italy and Spain and covered acute and convalescent phases of COVID-19. The material from the prospective study consisted of cDNA or gDNA derived from T cells, B-cell-depleted T cells, or PBMCs. Subjects who had been exposed to COVID-19, were actively infected with it, or had recovered from it provided the deeply sampled blood TCRbeta repertoires that made up the dataset. The repertoires were released in a freely available public database meant as a resource for research on the immune response to SARS-CoV-2. The samples were drawn from two sources: the first 160 participants of the ongoing ImmuneRACE study, and 1,000 to 1,500 subjects contributed by 6 global collaborators. A de-identified subject ID, COVID-19 status, age in years and sex were almost always included in the sample metadata. HLA class I and class II types, where available, came from metadata supplied by the sample provider rather than from assay-based typing. Study-wide findings and limitations: Clinical and demographic metadata were provided uncurated, with the amount varying by source and participant.

The immunoSEQ Assay, a bias-controlled multiplex PCR, was used to amplify TCRbeta CDR3 regions from genomic DNA. Concerning the study's data processing: Nucleated cell counts per sample were estimated from amplification of reference gene primers within the assay. To quantify the absolute abundance of each unique TCRbeta CDR3 rearrangement, sequence reads were collapsed and filtered. Productive Simpson clonality was computed per sample as the square root of Simpson's diversity index over productive rearrangements. This immuneACCESS table, as held by TCRdb, lists in-frame sequences with V and J called but not all clones. Of the missing ones, under half trace to an unresolved V gene in checked studies; the others have no known cause. V, J and clone size were drawn from that table, and D and trimming were deduced from the DNA. In all, the sample holds fewer than 70,000 clones, and roughly 80% of those were seen once. Jointly, the top ten make up 8.5% to 10% of the sample.

Each collaborating institution followed its own protocols to collect whole blood in K2EDTA tubes. For TCRbeta analysis, collaborators shipped samples as frozen whole blood, isolated PBMCs, or DNA extracted from either of those sample types. Sequences were obtained from peripheral blood. This sequence originates from an elderly woman with acute or convalescent COVID-19. The rearrangement joined TRBV5-4 to TRBJ2-7; TRBD1 matches 8 bases in the middle. For the CDR3, the sequence is CASSWDRTYEQYF. Read as DNA, the sequence is TGTGCCAGCAGCTGGGACAGGACCTACGAGCAGTACTTC.